This T cell receptor beta chain appears in the sequencing data of a study of T-cell reconstitution after alpha-beta-depleted transplantation in children listed by TCRdb under 2016. Study-wide context: T-cell immune reconstitution after TCRalphabeta/CD19-depleted allogeneic hematopoietic cell transplantation in children was quantitatively tracked in the study by means of TCR repertoire profiling.

On this clonotype itself: Its cognate antigen has yet to be identified. Within one base of it there is no much larger clone, and no base qualities were kept.

The protocol used for the library was PCR. TCRdb names Illumina HiSeq 2500 as the instrument used. Molecular barcoding was employed in the preparation of TCR libraries, with unique molecular identifiers being used to normalize TCRbeta repertoire quantification. TCRdb trimmed public reads at Q25 via fastp, called clones via MiXCR and kept in-frame beta chains. Here each entry gathers all rows of one CDR3 protein and keeps the most common genes and DNA. A total of hundreds of thousands of distinct CDR3 sequences appear in this sample, around 10% of them only once. The ten top clones hold roughly 6.2% of the sample. The CDR3 covers 15 residues, taking in both the cysteine and the phenylalanine. Just CDR3 DNA is preserved here, 45 bases in frame from base 1. V loses 6 bases of germline sequence and J loses 0 bases, and the interval between the two ends is 14 bases. As encoded in the germline V gene (reference sequence), CDR1 is SEHNR while CDR2 is FQNEAQ.

The chain couples TRBV7-9 to TRBJ1-1; the D gene is possibly TRBD1, with 6 bases matching. This clonotype was obtained from a human donor who donated a stem cell graft to a child with acute lymphoblastic leukemia. The sample here was PBMCs from the stem cell graft donor, taken from the stem cell graft. The nucleotide sequence is given as TGTGCCAGCAGTTACCCAGGGGTTATGAACACTGAAGCTTTCTTT. This gives the protein CASSYPGVMNTEAFF. Beyond the CDR3, the reference TRBV7-9 and TRBJ1-1 genes provide the residues; the full variable domain reads: DTGVSQNPRHKITKRGQNVTFRCDPISEHNRLYWYRQTLGQGPEFLTYFQNEAQLEKSRLLSDRFSAERPKGSFSTLEIQRTEQGDSAMYLCASSYPGVMNTEAFFGQGTRLTVV.